This T cell receptor beta chain was retrieved from a study of blood T cell repertoires in COVID-19. Study-level background: Samples taken during acute and convalescent COVID-19 were collected in the United States, Italy and Spain. PBMCs, B-cell-depleted T cells, or T cells were the source of the cDNA or gDNA that made up the material.

Trimming took 0 bases from V and 5 from J; bases not matched to a gene: 3. CDR1 and CDR2 from the germline V gene are MNHEY and SVGAGI. The CDR3 consists of 15 residues. Per the original methods: Estimation of nucleated cell counts was performed using reference gene primer amplification. Method: immunoSEQ multiplex PCR; TCRdb's copy keeps in-frame clones and lacks some. That table supplies the V and J calls and clone size; D and trimming were determined from the DNA. The sample comprises about 59,000 clones, over 70% of which are singletons, and approximately 15% rests with the top ten. The sequence was collected from a woman in her 70s with acute or convalescent COVID-19. The J gene is TRBJ2-2, the V gene TRBV6-5; 7 bases line up with TRBD1. Sequenced material: peripheral blood. CDR3 DNA: TGTGCCAGCAGTTACTCCCCAGGGGGTACCGGGGAGCTGTTTTTT. Translated: CASSYSPGGTGELFF.